This passage covers 21 T cell receptor beta chains from one sample sequenced in a study of cytomegalovirus exposure and HLA in healthy donors. PCR was performed using 60 Vbeta and 13 Jbeta primers. Here immunoSEQ multiplex PCR was the method, and the copy in TCRdb shows in-frame clones only, minus some. The data contain 160,000 or so clones, approximately 81% of them singletons. The specimen was PBMCs. These receptors came from a woman in her twenties or thirties in good health and CMV-seropositive.

The chain links TRBV19 to TRBJ1-1, with D perhaps TRBD1 (5 bases). V lost 0 bases and J 8 bases, leaving 19 bases between the germline ends. CDR3 length equals 16 residues. Germline-derived CDR1 and CDR2 are LNHDA and SQIVND (reference sequence). CDR3 DNA: TGTGCCAGTAGTATAGATCGGGCACCCCGGGGGTCCGAAGCTTTCTTT. This encodes CASSIDRAPRGSEAFF.

About this clone: The junction shows a germline mismatch at one end, possibly a read error. This chain links TRBV29-1 with TRBJ2-5; 7 bases are a match to TRBD1. The CDR3 extends over 13 amino acids. Germline CDR1 and CDR2: SQVTM and ANQGSEA. The CDR3 loop reads CSVEGGGGETQYF. Here the CDR3 DNA reads TGCAGCGTGGAAGGGGGCGGTGGGGAGACCCAGTACTTC. Full variable domain (outside the CDR3, taken from reference TRBV29-1 and TRBJ2-5): SAVISQKPSRDICQRGTSLTIQCQVDSQVTMMFWYRQQPGQSLTLIATANQGSEATYESGFVIDKFPISRPNLTFSTLTVSNMSPEDSSIYLCSVEGGGGETQYFGPGTRLLVL.

This chain joins TRBV7-6 and TRBJ1-5; TRBD1 matches 9 bases. With 5 bases clipped from V and 4 bases from J, the junction kept 6 bases outside the gene matches. In germline, CDR1 is SGHVS, CDR2 FNYEAQ. CDR3 length: 15 amino acids. This CDR3 is CASSQGTGRNQPQHF. The CDR3 DNA reads TGTGCCAGCAGCCAAGGGACAGGGCGTAATCAGCCCCAGCATTTT.

Concerning this clone: This specimen includes other DNA sequences encoding the same CDR3. This chain uses TRBV9 with TRBJ2-7, with D perhaps matching TRBD1 (5 bases). The CDR3 spans 14 residues. Germline loops: CDR1 SGDLS, CDR2 YYNGEE. Between the trimmed V and J ends, which lost 0 bases and 4 bases, there was a span of 11 bases. CDR3 sequence: CASSVGPAGYEQYF. The CDR3 coding sequence is TGTGCCAGCAGCGTAGGTCCAGCAGGGTACGAGCAGTACTTC.

This clone was detected a few times. The J gene is TRBJ2-1, the V gene TRBV7-2, with 12 bases lining up with TRBD2. The CDR3 covers 17 residues. J lost 3 bases, V lost 5 bases, and 8 bases had no gene match. From germline, CDR1 is SGHTA and CDR2 FQGNSA. The CDR3: CASSVWTSGVIYNEQFF. DNA of the CDR3: TGTGCCAGCAGCGTGTGGACTAGCGGGGTAATCTACAATGAGCAGTTCTTC.

The rearrangement uses TRBV5-4 and TRBJ2-4; D not resolved. The CDR3 runs 15 residues. Germline-derived CDR1 and CDR2 are SGHNT and YYREEE (reference sequence). V was cut by 0 bases and J by 1 base, with 8 bases left in between. CDR3 sequence: CASSLDQAAKNIQYF. The DNA for the CDR3 is TGTGCCAGCAGCTTGGACCAGGCGGCCAAAAACATTCAGTACTTC.

The rearrangement links TRBV12-2 to TRBJ1-3; whether TRBD1, the table's D call, matches the DNA was not checked. TRBV12-2 is recorded as a pseudogene. This CDR3 has 15 residues. Written as DNA, the CDR3 is TGTGCAAGTCGCTTAGAAGGACAGGGCGTGAACACCACATATTTT. Encoded protein: CASRLEGQGVNTTYF.

This chain connects TRBV9 to TRBJ2-3; tentatively, D is TRBD1 (6 bases). This CDR3 region has 14 residues. Germline values: CDR1 SGDLS, CDR2 YYNGEE. V lost 1 base, J lost 7 bases, and 13 bases lay in between. The CDR3 here is CASSVRTGYNTQYF. DNA for the CDR3: TGTGCCAGCAGCGTACGAACAGGGTATAATACGCAGTATTTT.

The chain employs TRBV27 and TRBJ2-1; no clear D gene. CDR1 and CDR2 from the germline V gene are MNHEY and SMNVEV (reference sequence). This CDR3 region has 13 residues. Trimming removed 4 bases at V and 9 bases at J, with 13 bases between. This CDR3 is CASSWLLRGEQFF. CDR3 DNA sequence: TGTGCCAGCAGTTGGTTACTTCGCGGTGAGCAGTTCTTC.

J is TRBJ2-3 and V is TRBV5-1; D gene ambiguous. The germline V gene has CDR1 SGHRS and CDR2 YFSETQ. CDR3 length equals 13 residues. Trimming took off 4 bases at V and 4 bases at J, with 10 bases between the two ends. CDR3 amino acids: CASSRSKPDTQYF. CDR3 bases: TGCGCCAGCAGCCGGAGTAAACCAGATACGCAGTATTTT.

The chain recombines TRBV10-3 with TRBJ2-3, with D possibly TRBD1 on 5 matching bases. CDR1 and CDR2 (germline): ENHRY, SYGVKD. The germline V and J ends were trimmed by 6 bases and 2 bases, with 12 bases remaining between them. CDR3 length: 14 residues. CDR3 coding DNA: TGTGCCATCAGCCCCGACAGTCTCACAGATACGCAGTATTTT. This sequence encodes CAISPDSLTDTQYF.

The chain employs TRBV9 and TRBJ2-3, with a possible D match to TRBD1 (5 bases). The ends were cut back, 0 bases at V and 5 bases at J, with 16 bases in the middle. CDR3 length equals 16 residues. CDR1 SGDLS and CDR2 YYNGEE come from the germline V gene. The CDR3 spells CASSVAGQGSGDTQYF. The DNA for the CDR3 is TGTGCCAGCAGCGTAGCTGGCCAGGGCAGTGGAGATACGCAGTATTTT.

As for this clone: The identical CDR3 is also encoded by other nucleotide sequences in the sample. The gene calls are TRBV7-8 and TRBJ2-7; D unclear. V was clipped by 7 bases and J by 2 bases, with 12 bases between them. From germline, CDR1 is SGHVS and CDR2 FQNEAQ. CDR3 length: 13 amino acids. In DNA form, the CDR3 reads TGTGCCAGCAAGCAGAGGCCGGCCTACGAGCAGTACTTC. Protein: CASKQRPAYEQYF.

On this clone itself: Other DNA sequences of this sample code for an identical CDR3. This chain joins TRBV5-1 and TRBJ2-2; TRBD2 matches at 8 bases. Germline CDR1 SGHRS, CDR2 YFSETQ. CDR3 size: 15 residues. Trimming removed 4 bases from V and 0 bases from J; junction bases left unmatched: 2. The CDR3 spells CASSLGGANTGELFF. The CDR3 coding sequence is TGCGCCAGCAGCCTCGGGGGGGCGAACACCGGGGAGCTGTTTTTT.

This clone showed up just once. The chain couples TRBV7-2 to TRBJ2-3; a weak D match, TRBD2 (7 bases). From germline, CDR1 is SGHTA and CDR2 FQGNSA. There are 15 residues in the CDR3. The V end was cut by 5 bases, the J end by 4 bases, with 16 bases between. The CDR3 bases are TGTGCCAGCAGCCCAGGGGAGGGGCGGCCAGATACGCAGTATTTT. Translating it yields CASSPGEGRPDTQYF.

CDR3 coding DNA: TGTGCCAGCAGACGAAATGACGGGACAGGGGGTTTTTTTATTGGCTACACCTTC. Protein sequence: CASRRNDGTGGFFIGYTF. The V gene is TRBV28, the J gene TRBJ1-2, with 11 nucleotides matching TRBD1. Germline CDR1 and CDR2: MDHEN and SYDVKM. V lost 6 bases, J lost 7 bases, and 19 bases stayed unmatched. The CDR3 runs 18 residues.

This chain uses TRBV6-5 with TRBJ1-1; D gene ambiguous. V gave up 2 bases and J gave up 1 base, with 11 bases separating them. This CDR3 spans 15 amino acids. Per the germline V gene, CDR1 is MNHEY and CDR2 is SVGAGI. The CDR3 region is CASSYLLTGNTEAFF. CDR3 DNA sequence: TGTGCCAGCAGTTACCTCCTAACGGGGAACACTGAAGCTTTCTTT.

The gene calls are TRBV5-1 and TRBJ2-5; D call uncertain. Between the trimmed V and J ends, which lost 1 base and 2 bases, there was a span of 3 bases. The CDR3 consists of 12 residues. Looked up from germline, CDR1 is SGHRS and CDR2 is YFSETQ. The chain's CDR3 is CASSLYQETQYF. The CDR3 bases are TGCGCCAGCAGCTTGTATCAAGAGACCCAGTACTTC.

The CDR3 spells CASSPTGFMTDTQYF. The CDR3 DNA sequence: TGTGCCAGCAGCCCCACAGGGTTCATGACAGATACGCAGTATTTT. The V and J genes are TRBV7-9 and TRBJ2-3, with D maybe TRBD1 (6 bases). V lost 5 bases and J 3 bases, leaving 15 bases between the germline ends. The germline CDR1 and CDR2 sequences are SEHNR and FQNEAQ (reference sequence). This CDR3 spans 15 amino acids.

This clone was picked up one time. This sequence joins TRBV15 and TRBJ1-5, with D possibly matching TRBD1 (5 bases). The CDR3 contains 15 residues. Germline V gives CDR1 LNHNV, CDR2 YYDKDF (reference sequence). Trimming left V 5 bases short and J 5 bases short, with 16 bases between. The CDR3 sequence is CATSSTNSGYQPQHF. As DNA, the CDR3 is TGTGCCACCAGCTCGACAAATTCAGGGTATCAGCCCCAGCATTTT.

The J gene is TRBJ1-5, the V gene TRBV11-2; D uncertain. This CDR3 is 14 amino acids long. Trimming pared 3 bases from V and 1 base from J, leaving 7 bases between. Looked up from germline, CDR1 is SGHAT and CDR2 is FQNNGV. Here the CDR3 reads CASSFSMSNQPQHF. DNA of the CDR3: TGTGCCAGCAGCTTTAGTATGAGCAATCAGCCCCAGCATTTT.